Listed below are T cell receptor beta chains from one sample, sequenced in a study of CD8 T cells in ankylosing spondylitis. MiXCR, applied by TCRdb to the 5' RACE reads, yields one record per CDR3 protein. Counted here are approximately 400,000 distinct CDR3 sequences, roughly a quarter occurring once; the ten biggest clones make up about 0.92%. The sequencing sample was made of blood, either unsorted or a sorted T cell fraction (not recorded which). These TCRs come from a male donor with ankylosing spondylitis. The CDR3 runs from the conserved cysteine through the conserved F or W.

V	J	CDR3
TRBV20-1	TRBJ2-7	CSAPGLAGDYEQYF
TRBV20-1	TRBJ2-3	CSARDRRLAGLDTQYF
TRBV5-6	TRBJ1-1	CASSLGLVVGMNTEAFF
TRBV4-2	TRBJ1-6	CASSPPGVYSPLHF
TRBV20-1	TRBJ2-3	CSARDQTPSTDTQYF
TRBV12-3/TRBV12-4	TRBJ2-1	CASSVTRNEQFF
TRBV14	TRBJ2-7	CASSRDSEQYF
TRBV6-5	TRBJ2-1	CASSSDRAAYNEQFF
TRBV20-1	TRBJ1-1	CSAGSAQNTEAFF
TRBV5-1	TRBJ2-2	CASSSSQSGGELFF
TRBV4-1	TRBJ1-1	CASSRPPGQVSNTEAFF
TRBV20-1	TRBJ2-1	CSAATGNEQFF
TRBV18	TRBJ1-5	CATTQGFNQPQHF
TRBV2	TRBJ1-2	CASREETGYGYTF
TRBV11-2	TRBJ2-1	CASSMTSRNEQFF
TRBV6-1	TRBJ1-1	CASSADRAVNTEAFF
TRBV9	TRBJ1-1	CASSGYRGASTEAFF
TRBV20-1	TRBJ2-3	CSARNTDTQYF
TRBV18	TRBJ1-5	CASSPNTLRDQPQHF
TRBV28	TRBJ1-2	CASRDQGNYGYTF
TRBV24-1	TRBJ1-2	CATSDRTWGYTF
TRBV27	TRBJ2-5	CASSFGPPSVEQETQYF
TRBV11-1	TRBJ2-4	CASSPQQGATYF
TRBV20-1	TRBJ2-5	CSAREYPTAQYF
TRBV19	TRBJ1-1	CASSIAAGAGTEAFF
TRBV5-1	TRBJ1-2	CASSFWGNYGYTF
TRBV20-1	TRBJ2-3	CSAKHLASGSTDTQYF
TRBV7-9	TRBJ1-1	CASSSSDRGRITEAFF
TRBV29-1	TRBJ1-3	CSVEDPLRGNTIYF
TRBV7-9	TRBJ1-4	CASSPTGGYDSNEKLFF
TRBV14	TRBJ2-5	CASNPGPAWGVETQYF
TRBV5-6	TRBJ2-3	CASSLGQADTQYF
TRBV7-9	TRBJ1-1	CASSLQGGFFMNTEAFF
TRBV7-6	TRBJ1-1	CASSLVTGGAATEAFF
TRBV7-2	TRBJ1-2	CASSSFTGVGYTF
TRBV19	TRBJ1-1	CASSSGDLNTEAFF
TRBV12-3/TRBV12-4	TRBJ1-1	CASSFLVGEAFF
TRBV20-1	TRBJ1-6	CSASLGTFNSPLHF
TRBV25-1	TRBJ1-2	CASSESGRTRYGYTF
TRBV24-1	TRBJ1-1	CATSDPDRVEAFF
TRBV20-1	TRBJ2-2	CSASKWEGGELFF
TRBV7-6	TRBJ2-7	CASSPRDVYSYEQYF